This T cell receptor beta chain was recorded in a study of CD8 T cells in Susac syndrome. Peripheral blood CD8+ and CD4+ T cells were profiled by TCR beta sequencing. CDR3 length: 13 residues. Trimming cost V 4 bases and J 2 bases, with 8 bases left between them. Germline values: CDR1 SQVTM, CDR2 ANQGSEA. RNA totalling about 0.45 to 1 ug underwent reverse transcription with random hexamers. Amplification of TCR beta CDR3 was carried out by immunoSEQ multiplex PCR, which covered 54 Vbeta and 13 Jbeta segments. Using its own MiXCR run on the immunoSEQ multiplex PCR reads, TCRdb lists one record per CDR3 protein. The sample lists approximately 140,000 distinct CDR3 sequences; approximately 95% were seen once.

This clonotype was sampled from a human donor with multiple sclerosis. The rearrangement uses TRBV29-1 and TRBJ2-2; D ambiguous. The material sequenced was CD4+ T cells from PBMCs. The chain's CDR3 is CSVVTANTGELFF. The CDR3 region has the DNA TGCAGCGTTGTGACGGCAAACACCGGGGAGCTGTTTTTT.